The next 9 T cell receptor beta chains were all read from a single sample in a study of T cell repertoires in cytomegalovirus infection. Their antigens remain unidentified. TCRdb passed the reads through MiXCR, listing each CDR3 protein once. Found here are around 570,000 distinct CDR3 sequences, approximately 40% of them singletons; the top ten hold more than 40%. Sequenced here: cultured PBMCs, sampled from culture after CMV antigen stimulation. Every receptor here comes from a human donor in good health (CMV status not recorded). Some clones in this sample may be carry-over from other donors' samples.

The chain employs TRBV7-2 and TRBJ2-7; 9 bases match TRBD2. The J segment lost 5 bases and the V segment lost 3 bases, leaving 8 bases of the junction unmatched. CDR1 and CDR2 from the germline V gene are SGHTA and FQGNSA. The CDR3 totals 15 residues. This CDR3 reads CASSFLGGRGHEQYF. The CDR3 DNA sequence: TGTGCCAGCAGCTTCTTGGGCGGGAGGGGCCACGAGCAGTACTTC.

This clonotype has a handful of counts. The chain's CDR3 is CASSLGRGRSSKNTEAFF. The CDR3 DNA sequence: TGTGCCAGCAGCTTGGGACGTGGAAGAAGCTCTAAGAACACTGAAGCTTTCTTT. This chain joins TRBV7-6 and TRBJ1-1; D possibly corresponds to TRBD1 (5 bases). The CDR3 covers 18 residues. CDR1 and CDR2 (germline): SGHVS, FNYEAQ. The V gene lost 3 bases and the J gene lost 1 base, with 21 bases spanning the gap.

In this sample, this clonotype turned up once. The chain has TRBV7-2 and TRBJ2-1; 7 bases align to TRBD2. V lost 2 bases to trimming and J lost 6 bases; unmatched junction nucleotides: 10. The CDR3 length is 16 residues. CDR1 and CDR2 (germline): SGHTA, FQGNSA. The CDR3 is CASSLRASGAFNEQFF. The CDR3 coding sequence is TGTGCCAGCAGCTTAAGGGCTAGCGGAGCCTTCAATGAGCAGTTCTTC.

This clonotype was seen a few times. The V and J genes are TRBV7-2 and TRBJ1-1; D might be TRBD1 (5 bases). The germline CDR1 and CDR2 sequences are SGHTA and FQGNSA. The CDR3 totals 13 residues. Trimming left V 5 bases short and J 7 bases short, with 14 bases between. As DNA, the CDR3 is TGTGCCAGCAGCGACCCGACAGATTTTGAAGCTTTCTTT. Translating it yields CASSDPTDFEAFF.

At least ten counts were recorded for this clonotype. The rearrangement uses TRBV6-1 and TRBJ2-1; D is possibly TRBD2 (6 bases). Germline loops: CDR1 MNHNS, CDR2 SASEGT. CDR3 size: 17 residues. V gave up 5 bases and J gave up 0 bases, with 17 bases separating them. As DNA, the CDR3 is TGTGCCAGCAGTCCCATATCGGGGCGGGACTCCTACAATGAGCAGTTCTTC. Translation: CASSPISGRDSYNEQFF.

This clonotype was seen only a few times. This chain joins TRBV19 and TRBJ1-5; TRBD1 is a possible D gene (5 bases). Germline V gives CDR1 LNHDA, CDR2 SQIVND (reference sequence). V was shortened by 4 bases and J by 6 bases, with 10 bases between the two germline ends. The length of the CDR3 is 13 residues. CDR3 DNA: TGTGCCAGTAGTAAAGGGACCCGTCAGCCCCAGCATTTT. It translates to CASSKGTRQPQHF.

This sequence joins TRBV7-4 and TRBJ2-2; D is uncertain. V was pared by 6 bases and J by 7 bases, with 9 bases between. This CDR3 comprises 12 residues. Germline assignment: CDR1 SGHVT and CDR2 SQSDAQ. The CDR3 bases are TGTGCCAGCAGAGCCTCTAACGGGGAGCTGTTTTTT. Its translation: CASRASNGELFF. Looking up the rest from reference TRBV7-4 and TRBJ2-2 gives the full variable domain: GAGVSQSPRYKVAKRGRDVALRCDSISGHVTLYWYRQTLGQGSEVLTYSQSDAQRDKSGRPSGRFSAERPERSVSTLKIQRTEQGDSAVYLCASRASNGELFFGEGSRLTVL.

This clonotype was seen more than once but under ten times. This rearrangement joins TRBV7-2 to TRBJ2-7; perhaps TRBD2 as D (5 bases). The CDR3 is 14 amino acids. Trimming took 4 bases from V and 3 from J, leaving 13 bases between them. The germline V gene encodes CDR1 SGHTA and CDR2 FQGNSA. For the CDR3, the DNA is TGTGCCAGCAGCTCCTACAGAGGAGGCTACGAGCAGTACTTC. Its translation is CASSSYRGGYEQYF.

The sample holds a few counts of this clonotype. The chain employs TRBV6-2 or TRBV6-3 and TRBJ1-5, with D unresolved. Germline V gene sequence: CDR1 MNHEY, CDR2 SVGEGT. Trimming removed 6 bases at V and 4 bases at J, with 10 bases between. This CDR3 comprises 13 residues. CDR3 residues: CASSDPTNQPQHF. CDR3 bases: TGTGCCAGCAGCGACCCGACAAATCAGCCCCAGCATTTT.